This is a list of T cell receptor beta chains from one sample in a study of blood T cell repertoires in COVID-19. Method: immunoSEQ multiplex PCR; TCRdb's copy keeps in-frame clones and lacks some. The data contain tens of thousands of clones, roughly 89% of them singletons. Input material: peripheral blood. Source of these receptors: a man between 50 and 59 years old with acute or convalescent COVID-19. CDR3s include the opening cysteine and the closing phenylalanine or tryptophan. D genes are given only for firm matches. A row's size may be missing; if present it is once, few, many or a size class.

j_gene: TRBJ2-3; v_gene: TRBV6-2/TRBV6-3; d_gene: TRBD2; abundance: -; CDR3aa: CASSRQGLAGDTQYF; CDR3nt: TGTGCCAGCAGCCGACAGGGACTAGCGGGAGATACGCAGTATTTT
j_gene: TRBJ2-7; v_gene: TRBV3-1/TRBV3-2; d_gene: -; abundance: -; CDR3aa: CASSPSGLSYEQYF; CDR3nt: TGTGCCAGCAGCCCGTCGGGACTCTCCTACGAGCAGTACTTC
j_gene: TRBJ2-1; v_gene: TRBV10-1; d_gene: TRBD2; abundance: -; CDR3aa: CASSEIAGGREQFF; CDR3nt: TGCGCCAGCAGTGAGATCGCGGGAGGGCGAGAGCAGTTCTTC
j_gene: TRBJ1-2; v_gene: TRBV2; d_gene: TRBD1; abundance: -; CDR3aa: CASSATGGRGYTF; CDR3nt: TGTGCCAGCAGCGCTACAGGGGGCCGTGGCTACACCTTC
j_gene: TRBJ1-1; v_gene: TRBV19; d_gene: TRBD1; abundance: -; CDR3aa: CASSTLNPGGVSGTEAFF; CDR3nt: TGTGCCAGTAGTACCTTAAACCCAGGGGGTGTATCGGGGACTGAAGCTTTCTTT
j_gene: TRBJ2-3; v_gene: TRBV29-1; d_gene: TRBD2; abundance: -; CDR3aa: CSVQVSGTSADTQYF; CDR3nt: TGCAGCGTTCAGGTTAGCGGGACTTCGGCAGATACGCAGTATTTT
j_gene: TRBJ1-1; v_gene: TRBV5-5; d_gene: TRBD1; abundance: -; CDR3aa: CASRLTGRTEAFF; CDR3nt: TGTGCCAGCAGGCTGACAGGGCGGACTGAAGCTTTCTTT
j_gene: TRBJ2-7; v_gene: TRBV28; d_gene: -; abundance: -; CDR3aa: CAIGQSSYEQYF; CDR3nt: TGTGCCATCGGACAGTCCTCCTACGAGCAGTACTTC
j_gene: TRBJ2-3; v_gene: TRBV10-1; d_gene: -; abundance: medium-sized; CDR3aa: CASREQGVDTQYF; CDR3nt: TGCGCCAGCAGGGAACAGGGAGTAGATACGCAGTATTTT
j_gene: TRBJ1-1; v_gene: TRBV19; d_gene: -; abundance: -; CDR3aa: CASRIHSGSTEAFF; CDR3nt: TGTGCCAGTAGAATTCACAGTGGTTCTACTGAAGCTTTCTTT
j_gene: TRBJ2-5; v_gene: TRBV5-5; d_gene: TRBD2; abundance: -; CDR3aa: CASSVPGGPETQYF; CDR3nt: TGTGCCAGCAGCGTCCCGGGGGGGCCTGAGACCCAGTACTTC
j_gene: TRBJ2-1; v_gene: TRBV4-2; d_gene: TRBD2; abundance: -; CDR3aa: CASSQGLAGVNEQFF; CDR3nt: TGTGCCAGCAGCCAAGGACTAGCGGGGGTAAATGAGCAGTTCTTC
j_gene: TRBJ1-1; v_gene: TRBV2; d_gene: TRBD1; abundance: -; CDR3aa: CASSEEGADTEAFF; CDR3nt: TGTGCCAGCAGTGAGGAGGGGGCTGACACTGAAGCTTTCTTT